One and the same sample provided the 25 T cell receptor beta chains below, sequenced in a study of blood T cell repertoires in COVID-19. Sequencing was performed with immunoSEQ multiplex PCR; in TCRdb, only in-frame clones are kept and a portion is missing. The sample lists approximately 120,000 clones; 80% to 90% were seen once. The sample comprised peripheral blood. The receptors stem from a human donor with acute or convalescent COVID-19. The donor label of this sample is uncertain.

The chain links TRBV19 to TRBJ2-3; D is unclear. Trimming removed 2 bases at V and 0 bases at J, with 6 bases between. Germline V gene data show CDR1 as LNHDA and CDR2 as SQIVND (reference sequence). This CDR3 comprises 14 residues. The CDR3 here is CASSITASTDTQYF. DNA for the CDR3: TGTGCCAGTAGTATAACTGCTAGCACAGATACGCAGTATTTT.

The V gene is TRBV7-2, the J gene TRBJ2-7; TRBD1 agrees at 9 bases. The CDR3 consists of 15 residues. Trimming took 1 base from V and 0 from J; bases not matched to a gene: 1. Germline values: CDR1 SGHTA, CDR2 FQGNSA. This CDR3 reads CASSLVQGASYEQYF. The CDR3 region has the DNA TGTGCCAGCAGCTTAGTACAGGGGGCCTCCTACGAGCAGTACTTC.

V and J are TRBV19 and TRBJ1-6; D gene ambiguous. There are 15 residues in the CDR3. The V end was cut by 6 bases, the J end by 9 bases, with 18 bases between. Germline V gives CDR1 LNHDA, CDR2 SQIVND (reference sequence). CDR3 coding DNA: TGTGCCAGTAGATCCTCGGAGGGTATCGGTTCACCCCTCCACTTT. It encodes CASRSSEGIGSPLHF. Filled out from reference TRBV19 and TRBJ1-6, the complete variable domain reads DGGITQSPKYLFRKEGQNVTLSCEQNLNHDAMYWYRQDPGQGLRLIYYSQIVNDFQKGDIAEGYSVSREKKESFPLTVTSAQKNPTAFYLCASRSSEGIGSPLHFGNGTRLTVT.

The gene calls are TRBV6-1 and TRBJ2-1, with TRBD2 as a possible D gene (6 bases). Trimming shortened V by 1 base and J by 4 bases, and 11 bases separated the two germline ends. Germline lookup yields CDR1 MNHNS and CDR2 SASEGT. The CDR3 runs 15 residues. For the CDR3, the DNA is TGTGCCAGCAGTGAAGTCGGGACTCCTTACAATGAGCAGTTCTTC. It is translated as CASSEVGTPYNEQFF.

Written as DNA, the CDR3 is TGTGCCAGTAGTCCCCGAGACAGAGCTAGCAATCAGCCCCAGCATTTT. Amino acid sequence: CASSPRDRASNQPQHF. V usage is TRBV19 and J usage is TRBJ1-5; D is possibly TRBD1 (5 bases). The CDR3 has 16 amino acids. Germline V lookup: CDR1 LNHDA, CDR2 SQIVND (reference sequence). The V end lost 5 bases, the J end lost 0 bases, and 14 bases lay between the germline ends.

The chain combines TRBV18 with TRBJ2-1, with 12 bases matching TRBD2. The CDR3 is 16 residues long. Germline CDR1 KGHSH, CDR2 LQKENI. The V gene end was trimmed by 3 bases and the J gene end by 4 bases; junction bases not matched to a gene: 4. The CDR3 region has the DNA TGTGCCAGCTCACCGACTAGCGGGGGAAAGTACAATGAGCAGTTCTTC. Translation: CASSPTSGGKYNEQFF. Complete variable domain (other parts from reference TRBV18 and TRBJ2-1): NAGVMQNPRHLVRRRGQEARLRCSPMKGHSHVYWYRQLPEEGLKFMVYLQKENIIDESGMPKERFSAEFPKEGPSILRIQQVVRGDSAAYFCASSPTSGGKYNEQFFGPGTRLTVL.

This chain joins TRBV6-1 and TRBJ1-5; no firm D call. The CDR3 covers 15 residues. Germline V gene data show CDR1 as MNHNS and CDR2 as SASEGT. V was cut by 1 base and J by 4 bases, with 11 bases left in between. Written as DNA, the CDR3 is TGTGCCAGCAGTGAAGAATTAGGAGGAAATCAGCCCCAGCATTTT. Its translation is CASSEELGGNQPQHF.

This clone was seen once. Other nucleotide sequences in the sample specify the same CDR3. The chain has TRBV19 and TRBJ1-1; no reliable D call. The V end was cut by 3 bases, the J end by 0 bases, with 5 bases between. This CDR3 spans 13 amino acids. Germline CDR1 LNHDA, CDR2 SQIVND (reference sequence). The CDR3 nucleotides read TGTGCCAGTAGTATTGGAGTGAACACTGAAGCTTTCTTT. Its translation is CASSIGVNTEAFF.

The V gene is TRBV6-5, the J gene TRBJ1-6; no firm D call. Germline V gene data show CDR1 as MNHEY and CDR2 as SVGAGI. This CDR3 spans 16 amino acids. Trimming took off 0 bases at V and 7 bases at J, with 13 bases between the two ends. The CDR3 spells CASSYSVRDFNSPLHF. Here the CDR3 DNA reads TGTGCCAGCAGTTACTCAGTCCGGGATTTCAATTCACCCCTCCACTTT.

There are a few counts of this clone. The chain carries TRBV4-1 and TRBJ1-2; 9 bases are shared with TRBD1. CDR1 is MGHRA and CDR2 is YSYEKL in the germline V gene. V shed 1 base, J shed 4 bases, and the junction held 4 bases outside the gene matches. The CDR3 spans 15 residues. CDR3 region: CASSQVPGQGYGYTF. For the CDR3, the DNA is TGCGCCAGCAGCCAAGTTCCGGGACAGGGCTATGGCTACACCTTC.

The chain uses TRBV27 and TRBJ2-1, with 8 bases lining up with TRBD2. CDR1 MNHEY and CDR2 SMNVEV come from the germline V gene (reference sequence). With V trimmed by 5 bases and J by 8 bases, 11 bases remained unmatched. This CDR3 has 15 residues. CDR3 nucleotide sequence: TGTGCCAGCAGTGCCGGGACTAGGCCCCTACATGAGCAGTTCTTC. Its protein is CASSAGTRPLHEQFF.

CDR3 DNA: TGTGCCGGGGAGACTGCTCAAGAGACCCAGTACTTC. The encoded protein is CAGETAQETQYF. The V and J genes are TRBV30 and TRBJ2-5; possible D gene TRBD2, 5 bases. V lost 8 bases and J 2 bases, leaving 12 bases between the germline ends. The CDR3 consists of 12 residues. In germline, CDR1 is GTSNPN, CDR2 SVGIG (reference sequence).

A single count supports this clone. The rearrangement uses TRBV9 and TRBJ1-1, with a possible D match to TRBD1 (6 bases). The germline V gene has CDR1 SGDLS and CDR2 YYNGEE. Trimming took off 4 bases at V and 3 bases at J, with 10 bases between the two ends. CDR3 length: 13 residues. Written as DNA, the CDR3 is TGTGCCAGCAGCCTGTACAGGGACACTGAAGCTTTCTTT. Protein: CASSLYRDTEAFF.

This clone was detected only a few times. The chain carries TRBV5-1 and TRBJ1-4; TRBD1 matches at 10 bases. The CDR3 contains 14 residues. In germline, CDR1 is SGHRS, CDR2 YFSETQ. Unmatched junction bases numbered 8, after V lost 7 bases and J lost 8 bases. CDR3 in DNA: TGCGCCAGCGCGACCGGGACAGGGGACGAAAAACTGTTTTTT. Its protein is CASATGTGDEKLFF.

This rearrangement joins TRBV10-3 to TRBJ2-5, with 11 bases aligning to TRBD1. In germline, CDR1 is ENHRY, CDR2 SYGVKD. The CDR3 length is 15 residues. The V gene end was trimmed by 4 bases and the J gene end by 6 bases; junction bases not matched to a gene: 7. In DNA, the CDR3 is TGTGCCATCAGTGGGGACAGGGGGGTGGGAAAGACCCAGTACTTC. Translating it yields CAISGDRGVGKTQYF.

V gene TRBV28 combines with J gene TRBJ2-5; 7 bases match TRBD1. Germline values: CDR1 MDHEN, CDR2 SYDVKM. V trimming: 5 bases; J trimming: 2 bases; junction bases outside the gene matches: 5. This CDR3 spans 14 amino acids. The CDR3 nucleotides read TGTGCCAGCAGTCCCGGGGACAGACAAGAGACCCAGTACTTC. Its translation: CASSPGDRQETQYF.

This clone appeared once. V is TRBV7-8 and J is TRBJ2-2; 8 nucleotides align to TRBD1. The junction had 9 bases not matched to a gene; V was cut back by 10 bases and J by 2 bases. This CDR3 region has 15 residues. The V gene's germline CDR1 is SGHVS and CDR2 FQNEAQ. The CDR3 DNA reads as TGTGCCACCTCGGACAGGGTCCTTAACACCGGGGAGCTGTTTTTT. It translates to CATSDRVLNTGELFF.

This clone was counted between two and nine times. The V call is TRBV4-1, the J call TRBJ1-1, with D perhaps matching TRBD1 (5 bases). This CDR3 spans 13 amino acids. Germline loops: CDR1 MGHRA, CDR2 YSYEKL. V gave up 7 bases and J gave up 3 bases, with 12 bases separating them. The CDR3 coding sequence is TGCGCCAGCAAATCCCAGGGCTACACTGAAGCTTTCTTT. As protein: CASKSQGYTEAFF.

This clone turned up a few times. The chain uses TRBV14 and TRBJ2-1; 8 bases are a match to TRBD2. V lost 0 bases to trimming and J lost 3 bases; unmatched junction nucleotides: 10. Germline assignment: CDR1 SGHDN and CDR2 FVKESK. The CDR3 extends over 18 amino acids. CDR3: CASSQDFGRGGGYNEQFF. The CDR3, as DNA: TGTGCCAGCAGCCAAGATTTTGGACGGGGGGGCGGCTACAATGAGCAGTTCTTC.

The V call is TRBV28, the J call TRBJ1-4; a weak D match, TRBD1 (6 bases). This CDR3 has 15 residues. Germline CDR1 is MDHEN and CDR2 is SYDVKM. Trimming removed 4 bases at V and 7 bases at J, with 16 bases between. The CDR3 reads CASSSAGEGGEKLFF. The CDR3 DNA reads as TGTGCCAGCAGTTCGGCAGGGGAGGGTGGTGAAAAACTGTTTTTT.

This chain links TRBV29-1 with TRBJ2-7; tentatively, D is TRBD1 (5 bases). Deletions cut 0 bases from V and 1 base from J, with 10 bases between. CDR1 is SQVTM and CDR2 is ANQGSEA in the germline V gene. The CDR3 is made up of 14 amino acids. The CDR3 protein is CSVEEDTQSYEQYF. The CDR3 DNA follows: TGCAGCGTTGAAGAGGACACCCAATCCTACGAGCAGTACTTC.

The genes are TRBV7-8 and TRBJ2-7; tentative D call: TRBD1 (7 bases). CDR1 SGHVS and CDR2 FQNEAQ come from the germline V gene. The CDR3 runs 15 residues. Trimming pared 5 bases from V and 4 bases from J, leaving 18 bases between. CDR3: CASSTPRGEKYEQYF. The CDR3 coding sequence is TGTGCCAGCAGCACGCCCAGGGGGGAAAAATACGAGCAGTACTTC.

This chain links TRBV7-9 with TRBJ2-3; 7 bases map to TRBD1. The CDR3 totals 18 residues. V was clipped by 0 bases and J by 10 bases; unmatched bases: 19. Per the germline V gene, CDR1 is SEHNR and CDR2 is FQNEAQ (reference sequence). The DNA of the CDR3 is TGTGCCAGCAGCTTAGCACAACAGGGGATCGGTATATCAGGCGCGCAGTATTTT. Its protein is CASSLAQQGIGISGAQYF.

The chain has TRBV7-9 and TRBJ1-2; D is ambiguous. In germline, CDR1 is SEHNR, CDR2 FQNEAQ (reference sequence). Deletions cut 2 bases from V and 8 bases from J, with 12 bases between. This CDR3 has 13 residues. CDR3 coding DNA: TGTGCCAGCAGCTTACCTCAGACTATGGGCTACACCTTC. Its protein product is CASSLPQTMGYTF. The full variable domain, its missing parts supplied by reference TRBV7-9 and TRBJ1-2, is DTGVSQNPRHKITKRGQNVTFRCDPISEHNRLYWYRQTLGQGPEFLTYFQNEAQLEKSRLLSDRFSAERPKGSFSTLEIQRTEQGDSAMYLCASSLPQTMGYTFGSGTRLTVV.

The chain uses TRBV19 and TRBJ1-1, with D perhaps matching TRBD1 (5 bases). CDR3 length: 13 amino acids. Germline V gene lookup returns CDR1 LNHDA and CDR2 SQIVND (reference sequence). V lost 10 bases to trimming and J lost 4 bases, with 16 bases between them. The chain's CDR3 is CATLLGGTTEAFF. The DNA of the CDR3 is TGTGCCACCTTACTCGGAGGGACCACTGAAGCTTTCTTT.